Here is one T cell receptor beta chain with its context. Original analysis: Reference gene primer amplification gave estimated nucleated cell counts. Data came from immunoSEQ multiplex PCR; TCRdb stores just in-frame clones and leaves some out. The D gene and trimming were derived from the DNA, and the V and J assignments and clone size from that table. Of some 200,000 clones in the sample, about 88% were seen once. This sample stems from a study of blood T cell repertoires in COVID-19. Overall study context: Researchers got acute and convalescent COVID-19 samples from the United States, Italy and Spain. Sources were T cells, B-cell-depleted T cells, or PBMCs; the material itself was cDNA or gDNA.

The CDR3 covers 18 residues. CDR1 MNHNS and CDR2 SASEGT come from the germline V gene. V was pared by 2 bases and J by 4 bases, with 16 bases of the junction left unmatched. The sequencing sample was made of peripheral blood. The chain uses TRBV6-1 and TRBJ2-7; 8 bases align to TRBD1. The TCR originated in an elderly woman in a cohort sampled during active or convalescent COVID-19. In DNA, the CDR3 is TGTGCCAGCAGTGAAAGGCCTGCGTTCGGGACAGGAACTTACGAGCAGTACTTC. Protein product: CASSERPAFGTGTYEQYF.